This T cell receptor (beta chain) originates from a study of a mutant IDH1 vaccine in newly diagnosed glioma. Study-level background: Eight vaccinations went to patients in weeks 1, 3, 5, 7, 11, 15, 19, 23. Earlier care involved radiotherapy, temozolomide, or both, and the majority received both. Beginning 4-6 weeks after radiotherapy alone, or with temozolomide cycles, vaccination took place.

As for time point: week 5, during vaccination. Vaccinated patients received 300 ug of mutant IDH1 20-mer peptide per dose, with topical imiquimod. Patients carried new grade 3 or 4 IDH1-mutant astrocytomas lacking nuclear ATRX. V lost 7 bases and J 4 bases, leaving 17 bases between the germline ends. Germline V gives CDR1 MNHNY, CDR2 SVGAGI (reference sequence). This CDR3 spans 15 amino acids. The repertoire was sequenced with immunoSEQ multiplex PCR; TCRdb's copy has only in-frame clones and lacks some. The sample records some 33,000 clones, 55% to 60% being singletons. On this clone: The target antigen is unknown.

The clonotype was recovered from a woman aged 18-30 years with glioma. Specimen: PBMCs, collected from a glioma patient whose treatment included an IDH1 peptide vaccine. This chain uses TRBV6-6 with TRBJ1-5; no clear D. CDR3 DNA sequence: TGTGCCAGCACCCTTAGCGGGGTAGAGAATCAGCCCCAGCATTTT. It translates to CASTLSGVENQPQHF.